What follows are 6 T cell receptor beta chains derived from one specimen sequenced in a study of blood T cell repertoires in COVID-19. TCRdb's copy holds only in-frame clones and misses some; the assay was immunoSEQ multiplex PCR. The data contain around 320,000 clones, just under 90% of them singletons. The specimen sequenced was peripheral blood. Receptor source: a woman younger than 45 with COVID-19, enrolled during active disease.

Comment on this clone: This CDR3 is also generated by other DNA sequences in the sample. The rearrangement uses TRBV6-5 and TRBJ1-4; possibly TRBD1 for D (5 bases). CDR1 is MNHEY, CDR2 SVGAGI, per germline. The CDR3 contains 13 residues. V lost 2 bases to trimming and J lost 7 bases, with 8 bases between them. The CDR3 protein is CASSYGGGEKLFF. The CDR3 region has the DNA TGTGCCAGCAGTTACGGGGGAGGTGAAAAACTGTTTTTT.

The chain combines TRBV18 with TRBJ2-7; 7 bases agree with TRBD2. The CDR3 runs 13 residues. Trimming at V came to 1 base and at J to 5 bases, leaving 2 bases not matched to a gene. Germline V gives CDR1 KGHSH, CDR2 LQKENI. CDR3 loop: CASSPLGGNEQYF. CDR3 sequence (DNA): TGTGCCAGCTCACCACTGGGAGGGAACGAGCAGTACTTC.

Regarding this clone: Other DNA sequences of this sample code for an identical CDR3. The chain has TRBV3-1 (or the pseudogene TRBV3-2) and TRBJ2-7, with TRBD2 matching over 8 bases. Germline CDR1 LGHDT, CDR2 YNNKEL (reference sequence). J was trimmed by 0 bases and V by 3 bases; bases with no gene match: 4. The CDR3 consists of 15 residues. CDR3 amino acids: CASSQGLAGSYEQYF. The CDR3 bases are TGTGCCAGCAGCCAGGGCCTAGCGGGCTCCTACGAGCAGTACTTC.

The chain joins TRBV4-2 to TRBJ1-2; the D is unclear. This CDR3 is built from 14 residues. CDR1 and CDR2 from the germline V gene are LGHNA and YNFKEQ. Trimming shortened V by 0 bases and J by 5 bases, and 10 bases separated the two germline ends. CDR3 in amino acids: CASSQDWGGYGYTF. The CDR3 nucleotides are TGTGCCAGCAGCCAAGATTGGGGAGGGTATGGCTACACCTTC.

The rearrangement joins TRBV4-1 to TRBJ1-5; no definite D call. V lost 1 base and J lost 6, with 16 bases in between. Germline V gene lookup returns CDR1 MGHRA and CDR2 YSYEKL. This CDR3 contains 16 residues. CDR3 in DNA: TGCGCCAGCAGCCAAGCCCTAGGATCCGAGGGTCAGCCCCAGCATTTT. Translation gives CASSQALGSEGQPQHF.

This rearrangement joins TRBV3-1 (or the pseudogene TRBV3-2) to TRBJ2-1; D gene uncertain. The CDR3 covers 14 residues. The germline V gene has CDR1 LGHDT and CDR2 YNNKEL (reference sequence). The germline V and J ends were trimmed by 3 bases and 4 bases, with 10 bases remaining between them. CDR3 nucleotide sequence: TGTGCCAGCAGCCAGAGCGAGACTTACAATGAGCAGTTCTTC. Protein: CASSQSETYNEQFF.